These 19 T cell receptor beta chains came from one sample sequenced in a study of shared clonotypes between healthy human individuals. CD45RO-negative, CCR7-positively selected cells formed the naive CD8 fraction, excluding terminally differentiated effector memory CD45RA+ cells. This table comes from immunoSEQ multiplex PCR, and its TCRdb copy is limited to in-frame clones, with some not included. The repertoire includes 1.5 million to 2.5 million clones, about 95% of them detected once, and roughly 1.2% sits in the top ten. Sequencing was done on a sample of naive CD8+ T cells sorted from blood. The receptor set was obtained from a man between 18 and 29 years old in good health.

V is TRBV27 and J is TRBJ1-1; D not certain. There are 15 residues in the CDR3. Germline assignment: CDR1 MNHEY and CDR2 SMNVEV (reference sequence). The V end lost 0 bases, the J end lost 5 bases, and 13 bases lay between the germline ends. The CDR3 region is CASSLSFSEKTEAFF. The CDR3 DNA sequence: TGTGCCAGCAGTTTATCGTTCTCAGAGAAAACTGAAGCTTTCTTT.

The chain couples TRBV4-3 to TRBJ1-2; D is uncertain. The V end was cut by 0 bases, the J end by 3 bases, with 11 bases between. CDR1 LGHNA and CDR2 YSLEER come from the germline V gene. This CDR3 has 15 residues. CDR3 protein: CASSQDMDQDYGYTF. CDR3 DNA: TGCGCCAGCAGCCAAGATATGGATCAGGACTATGGCTACACCTTC.

The chain is built from TRBV6-5 and TRBJ2-7; 10 bases match TRBD2. The CDR3 extends over 15 amino acids. The trim removed 5 bases at V and 7 bases at J, leaving 11 bases unmatched. The V gene's germline CDR1 is MNHEY and CDR2 SVGAGI. CDR3 DNA: TGTGCCAGCAGTCGAAGCGGGAGGGGGTCGCGGGAGCAGTACTTC. It translates to CASSRSGRGSREQYF.

The chain combines TRBV4-1 with TRBJ2-7; 9 nucleotides agree with TRBD2. Per the germline V gene, CDR1 is MGHRA and CDR2 is YSYEKL. The CDR3 runs to 16 residues. J was trimmed by 5 bases and V by 0 bases; bases with no gene match: 8. Written as DNA, the CDR3 is TGCGCCAGCAGCCAAGAATGGCTAGCGGGAATAGACGAGCAGTACTTC. It is translated as CASSQEWLAGIDEQYF.

The CDR3 DNA is TGTGCCTGGAGTGTACTGGGAGGGAATCAGCCCCAGCATTTT. This sequence encodes CAWSVLGGNQPQHF. The rearrangement joins TRBV30 to TRBJ1-5, with D uncertain. This CDR3 comprises 14 residues. The germline V and J ends were trimmed by 0 bases and 4 bases, with 10 bases remaining between them. CDR1 GTSNPN and CDR2 SVGIG come from the germline V gene (reference sequence).

The V and J genes are TRBV5-6 and TRBJ2-3; no clear D gene. V was cut by 0 bases and J by 4 bases, with 3 bases left in between. Germline V CDR1 and CDR2: SGHDT, YYEEEE. This CDR3 comprises 12 residues. The CDR3 is CASSLVADTQYF. CDR3 DNA sequence: TGTGCCAGCAGCTTGGTTGCAGATACGCAGTATTTT.

The chain couples TRBV11-3 to TRBJ2-3; D call uncertain. Trimming cost V 1 base and J 0 bases, with 14 bases left between them. The germline CDR1 and CDR2 sequences are SGHNT and YENEEA. CDR3 size: 17 residues. The CDR3 loop reads CASSLAPVLTSTDTQYF. The DNA for the CDR3 is TGTGCCAGCAGCTTAGCCCCGGTACTTACTAGCACAGATACGCAGTATTTT.

This sequence joins TRBV11-3 and TRBJ2-3; TRBD2 matches at 8 bases. With 2 bases clipped from V and 6 bases from J, the junction kept 10 bases outside the gene matches. There are 16 residues in the CDR3. Germline V gives CDR1 SGHNT, CDR2 YENEEA. The CDR3 loop is CASSLHTGGPTDTQYF. The CDR3 coding sequence is TGTGCCAGCAGCTTACATACGGGAGGGCCAACCGATACGCAGTATTTT. Full variable domain (outside the CDR3, taken from reference TRBV11-3 and TRBJ2-3): EAGVVQSPRYKIIEKKQPVAFWCNPISGHNTLYWYLQNLGQGPELLIRYENEEAVDDSQLPKDRFSAERLKGVDSTLKIQPAELGDSAVYLCASSLHTGGPTDTQYFGPGTRLTVL.

CDR3 sequence: CASSEADRGQQYF. CDR3 bases: TGTGCCAGCAGTGAAGCGGATAGGGGGCAGCAGTACTTC. The rearrangement links TRBV6-1 to TRBJ2-7, with 7 bases lining up with TRBD1. Germline trimming cut 0 bases from V and 8 bases from J; bases unmatched to any gene: 4. The CDR3 totals 13 residues. Germline V lookup: CDR1 MNHNS, CDR2 SASEGT.

V is TRBV4-1 and J is TRBJ2-5; the D gene is possibly TRBD1 (6 bases). Germline V lookup: CDR1 MGHRA, CDR2 YSYEKL. This CDR3 comprises 13 residues. Trimming removed 6 bases from V and 4 bases from J, with 12 bases in between. The CDR3 DNA reads as TGCGCCAGCAGAGACAGGAGTGGAGAGACCCAGTACTTC. Residues: CASRDRSGETQYF.

The chain employs TRBV6-6 and TRBJ1-2; tentatively, D is TRBD1 (5 bases). CDR1 is MNHNY and CDR2 is SVGAGI in the germline V gene (reference sequence). The ends were cut back, 3 bases at V and 7 bases at J, with 18 bases in the middle. CDR3 length: 15 residues. This chain's CDR3 is CASSYLRDPTSGYTF. The CDR3, as DNA: TGTGCCAGCAGTTATCTCCGGGACCCAACTTCTGGCTACACCTTC.

The CDR3 DNA reads as TGCGCCAGCAGCCACCCTCCTAGCGGGCGCTCCTACGAGCAGTACTTC. Residues: CASSHPPSGRSYEQYF. The rearrangement joins TRBV4-1 to TRBJ2-7; TRBD2 matches 8 bases. Germline V CDR1 and CDR2: MGHRA, YSYEKL. The CDR3 length is 16 residues. V lost 3 bases, J lost 0 bases, and 7 bases stayed unmatched.

V gene TRBV19 combines with J gene TRBJ2-7; D is possibly TRBD1 (6 bases). V was pared by 2 bases and J by 4 bases, with 9 bases between. CDR3 size: 13 residues. Germline V lookup: CDR1 LNHDA, CDR2 SQIVND (reference sequence). CDR3 sequence reads: CASSISGQYEQYF. Written as DNA, the CDR3 is TGTGCCAGTAGTATATCCGGACAGTACGAGCAGTACTTC.

This clone has just one count. This CDR3 is also generated by other DNA sequences in the sample. The chain recombines TRBV9 with TRBJ2-3, with D maybe TRBD1 (6 bases). V lost 3 bases and J 3 bases, leaving 8 bases between the germline ends. The CDR3 spans 13 residues. The germline gives CDR1 SGDLS, CDR2 YYNGEE. CDR3 nucleotide sequence: TGTGCCAGCAGCGCACAGGGTACAGATACGCAGTATTTT. Amino acid sequence: CASSAQGTDTQYF.

The genes are TRBV7-9 and TRBJ1-2, with D uncertain. Germline assignment: CDR1 SEHNR and CDR2 FQNEAQ (reference sequence). The V end was cut by 1 base, the J end by 6 bases, with 15 bases between. The CDR3 covers 15 residues. The CDR3 DNA reads TGTGCCAGCAGCTTAGAAGGAGTCCAGCCGCATGGCTACACCTTC. Translating it yields CASSLEGVQPHGYTF. Filled out from reference TRBV7-9 and TRBJ1-2, the complete variable domain reads DTGVSQNPRHKITKRGQNVTFRCDPISEHNRLYWYRQTLGQGPEFLTYFQNEAQLEKSRLLSDRFSAERPKGSFSTLEIQRTEQGDSAMYLCASSLEGVQPHGYTFGSGTRLTVV.

The chain employs TRBV27 and TRBJ2-7; the D gene is possibly TRBD1 (6 bases). This CDR3 spans 14 amino acids. Trimming stripped 1 base from V and 5 bases from J, with 12 bases between. Germline V CDR1 and CDR2: MNHEY, SMNVEV (reference sequence). In DNA form, the CDR3 reads TGTGCCAGCAGTTTATACCAGGGGAGCAACGAGCAGTACTTC. This codes for CASSLYQGSNEQYF.

This chain uses TRBV6-1 with TRBJ2-7, with 7 bases identical to TRBD1. This CDR3 has 16 amino acids. V lost 2 bases to trimming and J lost 0 bases; unmatched junction nucleotides: 7. Germline loops: CDR1 MNHNS, CDR2 SASEGT. The CDR3 DNA follows: TGTGCCAGCAGTGAATTTGCACAGGGGAGCTCCTACGAGCAGTACTTC. Encoded protein: CASSEFAQGSSYEQYF.

The CDR3: CASSSDREVLPAEQYF. CDR3 DNA sequence: TGTGCCAGCAGTTCGGACAGGGAGGTCCTTCCGGCCGAGCAGTACTTC. The V call is TRBV28, the J call TRBJ2-7; 8 bases line up with TRBD1. Trimming at V came to 4 bases and at J to 6 bases, leaving 14 bases not matched to a gene. Germline V gene data show CDR1 as MDHEN and CDR2 as SYDVKM. The CDR3 spans 16 residues.

Concerning this clone: Other DNA sequences in the same sample also yield this CDR3. The V call is TRBV7-2, the J call TRBJ2-7; no definite D call. CDR1 and CDR2 (germline): SGHTA, FQGNSA. The CDR3 covers 15 residues. V lost 1 base to trimming and J lost 1 base, with 11 bases between them. CDR3 region: CASSLGPGPSYEQYF. The CDR3 coding sequence is TGTGCCAGCAGCTTAGGACCCGGGCCTTCCTACGAGCAGTACTTC.